This TCR beta chain was sequenced for a study of response to subunit inactivated influenza vaccine. This clonotype was recorded many times. Its antigen is as yet unknown. Points from the study as a whole: Researchers suggested that each seasonal influenza vaccination recruits few new T cells.

TCRdb re-called the RT-PCR reads with MiXCR, one entry per CDR3 protein. The sample has roughly 460,000 distinct CDR3 sequences; approximately 11% are singletons. The V gene's germline CDR1 is LGHDT and CDR2 YNNKEL (reference sequence). This CDR3 comprises 13 residues. The V end lost 4 bases, the J end lost 4 bases, and 10 bases lay between the germline ends. The sequence was obtained from a man in his forties or fifties who received an inactivated influenza vaccine. The sequenced sample was PBMCs from blood, obtained about 40 days after vaccination. The chain links TRBV3-1 to TRBJ1-1; D not resolved. The DNA of the CDR3 is TGTGCCAGCAGCCCAACATGGGGCACTGAAGCTTTCTTT. Translation gives CASSPTWGTEAFF. The full variable domain, completed using reference TRBV3-1 and TRBJ1-1, is DTAVSQTPKYLVTQMGNDKSIKCEQNLGHDTMYWYKQDSKKFLKIMFSYNNKELIINETVPNRFSPKSPDKAHLNLHINSLELGDSAVYFCASSPTWGTEAFFGQGTRLTVV.